These 15 T cell receptor beta chains came from one sample sequenced in a study of T cell responses to AZD1222 COVID-19 vaccine. The protocol was immunoSEQ multiplex PCR, while the TCRdb copy is restricted to in-frame clones and leaves out a portion. The profile shows under 200,000 clones, around 94% of them singletons. Here the sequenced sample was peripheral blood, taken on day 0 of AZD1222 vaccination. Receptor source: an adult in good health.

This chain uses TRBV15 with TRBJ1-2, with unresolved D. The CDR3 sequence is 12 residues long. Per germline, CDR1 LNHNV and CDR2 YYDKDF (reference sequence). Deletions cut 1 base from V and 9 bases from J, with 9 bases between. CDR3 region: CATSRGGRSYTF. The DNA of the CDR3 is TGTGCCACCAGCAGAGGCGGCAGAAGCTACACCTTC.

The CDR3 reads CASSWDLSRGPTNSNQPQHF. In DNA form, the CDR3 reads TGTGCCAGTAGTTGGGATCTCAGCAGGGGGCCAACAAATAGCAATCAGCCCCAGCATTTT. V usage is TRBV19 and J usage is TRBJ1-5, with TRBD1 matching over 8 bases. Germline CDR1 is LNHDA and CDR2 is SQIVND (reference sequence). CDR3 length equals 20 residues. With 5 bases clipped from V and 0 bases from J, the junction kept 18 bases outside the gene matches.

The chain uses TRBV18 and TRBJ2-3; D possibly uses TRBD1 or TRBD2 (5 bases each). The CDR3 loop spans 17 amino acids. CDR1 KGHSH and CDR2 LQKENI come from the germline V gene. Trimming took 2 bases from V and 3 from J, leaving 18 bases between them. In nucleotides, the CDR3 is TGTGCCAGCTCACCAGGGGGATGTGGTGTATTAACAGATACGCAGTATTTT. Its translation is CASSPGGCGVLTDTQYF. The full variable domain, in which reference TRBV18 and TRBJ2-3 provide the parts outside the CDR3, is NAGVMQNPRHLVRRRGQEARLRCSPMKGHSHVYWYRQLPEEGLKFMVYLQKENIIDESGMPKERFSAEFPKEGPSILRIQQVVRGDSAAYFCASSPGGCGVLTDTQYFGPGTRLTVL.

This clone was observed once. The CDR3 DNA reads TGCGCCAGCACCCCGACAGGGGGAAACACTGAAGCTTTCTTT. This translates into CASTPTGGNTEAFF. The V gene is TRBV5-1, the J gene TRBJ1-1; 9 bases are a match to TRBD1. The J segment lost 2 bases and the V segment lost 6 bases, leaving 5 bases of the junction unmatched. Germline V gene data show CDR1 as SGHRS and CDR2 as YFSETQ. There are 14 residues in the CDR3.

V and J are TRBV19 and TRBJ1-5; no reliable D call. Trimming took off 4 bases at V and 0 bases at J, with 7 bases between the two ends. The CDR3 runs 14 residues. In germline, CDR1 is LNHDA, CDR2 SQIVND (reference sequence). CDR3 in DNA: TGTGCCAGTAGTAAGGGTTTTAGCAATCAGCCCCAGCATTTT. It is translated as CASSKGFSNQPQHF.

CDR3 in amino acids: CASTPVGGFRNTIYF. DNA of the CDR3: TGTGCCAGCACCCCAGTAGGGGGCTTTAGAAACACCATATATTTT. The chain is built from TRBV3-1 (or the pseudogene TRBV3-2) and TRBJ1-3; 7 nucleotides line up with TRBD1. From germline, CDR1 is LGHDT and CDR2 YNNKEL (reference sequence). J was trimmed by 5 bases and V by 7 bases; bases with no gene match: 11. The CDR3 contains 15 residues.

V is TRBV19 and J is TRBJ1-1; D might be TRBD1 (6 bases). The CDR3 runs to 15 residues. Trimming removed 5 bases from V and 1 base from J, with 14 bases in between. Germline CDR1 is LNHDA and CDR2 is SQIVND (reference sequence). DNA for the CDR3: TGTGCCAGTAGTTGGGGGGCCCGTGGGAACACTGAAGCTTTCTTT. As protein: CASSWGARGNTEAFF.

The chain recombines TRBV27 with TRBJ1-1; weak D call: TRBD1 (6 bases). CDR1 MNHEY and CDR2 SMNVEV come from the germline V gene (reference sequence). Deletions cut 3 bases from V and 4 bases from J, with 15 bases between. The CDR3 has 15 residues. The CDR3 bases are TGTGCCAGCAGTTTGGGCTCAGGGGCGGGCACTGAAGCTTTCTTT. This translates into CASSLGSGAGTEAFF.

The V and J genes are TRBV4-1 and TRBJ1-5; 9 bases match TRBD1. Looked up from germline, CDR1 is MGHRA and CDR2 is YSYEKL. The CDR3 loop spans 14 amino acids. With 2 bases clipped from V and 7 bases from J, the junction kept 3 bases outside the gene matches. The CDR3: CASSQSDRGQPQHF. The DNA for the CDR3 is TGCGCCAGCAGCCAATCCGACAGGGGGCAGCCCCAGCATTTT.

The V and J genes are TRBV4-2 and TRBJ1-2, with TRBD1 as a possible D gene (5 bases). The V gene lost 3 bases and the J gene lost 4 bases, with 12 bases spanning the gap. The CDR3 has 14 amino acids. CDR1 and CDR2 from the germline V gene are LGHNA and YNFKEQ. This chain's CDR3 is CASSQVGTLYGYTF. DNA for the CDR3: TGTGCCAGCAGCCAGGTGGGGACTCTCTATGGCTACACCTTC.

This chain uses TRBV27 with TRBJ1-6, with TRBD1 as a possible D gene (6 bases). The CDR3 has 19 residues. Germline CDR1 reads MNHEY; CDR2 reads SMNVEV (reference sequence). V dropped 4 bases and J dropped 9 bases, with 28 bases sitting between them. Here the CDR3 DNA reads TGTGCCAGCAGTTCTGACAGGATGGCCTTCATGTCAATTCCTTCACCCCTCCACTTT. Encoded protein: CASSSDRMAFMSIPSPLHF.

The chain couples TRBV19 to TRBJ1-2; D is unresolved. CDR3 length equals 14 residues. V was pared by 0 bases and J by 4 bases, with 9 bases between. CDR1 and CDR2 from the germline V gene are LNHDA and SQIVND (reference sequence). The CDR3 bases are TGTGCCAGTAGTATAGATAAGGTAGCCTATGGCTACACCTTC. Translation: CASSIDKVAYGYTF.

This sequence joins TRBV12-5 and TRBJ2-1; 7 positions agree with TRBD2. Trimming cost V 8 bases and J 3 bases; bases outside gene matches: 7. The CDR3 runs 14 residues. Germline assignment: CDR1 LGHNT and CDR2 FRNRAP. CDR3: CASKAGYFYNEQFF. The CDR3 region has the DNA TGTGCTAGTAAAGCGGGATACTTCTACAATGAGCAGTTCTTC.

This clone occurred once. The J gene is TRBJ1-6, the V gene TRBV5-1; a possible D gene is TRBD1 (6 bases). The CDR3 runs to 17 residues. V was clipped by 4 bases and J by 7 bases, with 21 bases between them. Germline V gives CDR1 SGHRS, CDR2 YFSETQ. The CDR3 nucleotides are TGCGCCAGCAGCATAACCACAGGGACGACGACGAATTCACCCCTCCACTTT. It codes for CASSITTGTTTNSPLHF.

V is TRBV13 and J is TRBJ2-4, with D unresolved. The CDR3 sequence is 11 residues long. Per the germline V gene, CDR1 is PRHDT and CDR2 is FYEKMQ (reference sequence). The V gene lost 2 bases and the J gene lost 8 bases, with 4 bases spanning the gap. The CDR3 loop is CASSLTDIQYF. CDR3 sequence (DNA): TGTGCCAGCAGCTTAACGGACATTCAGTACTTC.